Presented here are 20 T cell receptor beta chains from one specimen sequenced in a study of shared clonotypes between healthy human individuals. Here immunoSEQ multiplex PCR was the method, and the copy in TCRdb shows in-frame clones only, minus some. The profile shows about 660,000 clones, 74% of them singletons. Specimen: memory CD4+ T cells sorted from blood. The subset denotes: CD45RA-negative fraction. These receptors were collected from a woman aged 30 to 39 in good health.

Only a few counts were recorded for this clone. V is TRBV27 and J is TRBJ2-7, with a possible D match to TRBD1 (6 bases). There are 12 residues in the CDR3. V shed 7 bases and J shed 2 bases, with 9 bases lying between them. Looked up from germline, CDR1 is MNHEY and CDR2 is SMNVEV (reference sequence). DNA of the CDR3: TGTGCCAGCACCGGGACAACCTACGAGCAGTACTTC. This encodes CASTGTTYEQYF.

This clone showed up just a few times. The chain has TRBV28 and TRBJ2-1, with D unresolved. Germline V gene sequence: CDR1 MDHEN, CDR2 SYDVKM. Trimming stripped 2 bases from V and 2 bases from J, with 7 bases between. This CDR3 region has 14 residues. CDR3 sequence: CASSLIQAYNEQFF. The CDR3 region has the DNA TGTGCCAGCAGTTTAATCCAAGCCTACAATGAGCAGTTCTTC.

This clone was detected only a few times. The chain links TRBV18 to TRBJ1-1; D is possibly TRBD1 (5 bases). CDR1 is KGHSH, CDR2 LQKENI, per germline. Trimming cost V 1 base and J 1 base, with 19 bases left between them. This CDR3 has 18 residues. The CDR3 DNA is TGTGCCAGCTCACCACATAAAAGTCCAGGGCCAGGGAACACTGAAGCTTTCTTT. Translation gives CASSPHKSPGPGNTEAFF.

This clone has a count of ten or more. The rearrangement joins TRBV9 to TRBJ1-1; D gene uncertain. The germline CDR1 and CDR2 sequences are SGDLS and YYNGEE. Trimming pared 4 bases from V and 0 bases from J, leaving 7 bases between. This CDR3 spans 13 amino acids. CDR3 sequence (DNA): TGTGCCAGCAGCCGTAACGTGAACACTGAAGCTTTCTTT. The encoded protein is CASSRNVNTEAFF. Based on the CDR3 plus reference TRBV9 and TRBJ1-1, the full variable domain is DSGVTQTPKHLITATGQRVTLRCSPRSGDLSVYWYQQSLDQGLQFLIQYYNGEERAKGNILERFSAQQFPDLHSELNLSSLELGDSALYFCASSRNVNTEAFFGQGTRLTVV.

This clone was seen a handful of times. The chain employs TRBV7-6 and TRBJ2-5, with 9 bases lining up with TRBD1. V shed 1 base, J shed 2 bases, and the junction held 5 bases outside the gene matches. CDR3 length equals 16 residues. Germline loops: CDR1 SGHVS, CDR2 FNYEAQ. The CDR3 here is CASSLGPGTGQETQYF. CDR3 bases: TGTGCCAGCAGCTTAGGGCCCGGGACAGGGCAAGAGACCCAGTACTTC.

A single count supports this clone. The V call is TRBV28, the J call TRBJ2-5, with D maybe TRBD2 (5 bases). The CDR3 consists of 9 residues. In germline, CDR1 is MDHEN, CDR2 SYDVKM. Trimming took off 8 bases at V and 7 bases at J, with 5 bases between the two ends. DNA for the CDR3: TGTGCCAGCGGAGGGACCCAGTACTTC. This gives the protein CASGGTQYF.

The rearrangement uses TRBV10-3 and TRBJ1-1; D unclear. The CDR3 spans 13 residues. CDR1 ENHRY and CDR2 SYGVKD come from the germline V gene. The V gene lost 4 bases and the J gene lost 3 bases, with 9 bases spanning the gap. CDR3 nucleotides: TGTGCCATCAGTGGGTGGTCGGACACTGAAGCTTTCTTT. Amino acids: CAISGWSDTEAFF.

The CDR3: CASSPTGGPMEGYTF. The CDR3 DNA reads as TGTGCCAGCAGCCCCACGGGGGGGCCTATGGAAGGCTACACCTTC. The genes are TRBV5-4 and TRBJ1-2, with D maybe TRBD1 (6 bases). Germline-derived CDR1 and CDR2 are SGHNT and YYREEE (reference sequence). The CDR3 is 15 amino acids. The V gene lost 4 bases and the J gene lost 8 bases, with 21 bases spanning the gap.

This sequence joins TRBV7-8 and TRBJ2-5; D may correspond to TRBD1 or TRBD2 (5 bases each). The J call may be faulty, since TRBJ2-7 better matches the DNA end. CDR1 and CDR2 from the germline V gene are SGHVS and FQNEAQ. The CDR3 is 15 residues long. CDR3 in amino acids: CASSSTPGSSYEQYF. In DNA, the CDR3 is TGTGCCAGCAGCTCCACCCCAGGGAGCTCCTACGAGCAGTACTTC.

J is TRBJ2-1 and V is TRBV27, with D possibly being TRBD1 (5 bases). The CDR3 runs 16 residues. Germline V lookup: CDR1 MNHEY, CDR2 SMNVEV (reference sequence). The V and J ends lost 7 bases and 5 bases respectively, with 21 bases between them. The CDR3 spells CASTSLGVVSNNEQFF. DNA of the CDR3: TGTGCCAGCACCTCCCTAGGGGTAGTATCTAACAATGAGCAGTTCTTC.

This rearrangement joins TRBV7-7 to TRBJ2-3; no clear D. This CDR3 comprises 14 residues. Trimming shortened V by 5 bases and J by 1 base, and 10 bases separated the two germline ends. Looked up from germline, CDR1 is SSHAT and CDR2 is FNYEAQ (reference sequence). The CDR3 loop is CASSPVSGTDTQYF. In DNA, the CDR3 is TGTGCCAGCAGCCCTGTTTCAGGCACAGATACGCAGTATTTT.

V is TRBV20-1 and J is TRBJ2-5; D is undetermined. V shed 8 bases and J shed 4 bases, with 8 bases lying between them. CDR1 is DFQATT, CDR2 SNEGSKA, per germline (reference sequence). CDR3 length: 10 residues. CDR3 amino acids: CSPNGETQYF. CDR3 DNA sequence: TGCAGTCCTAACGGAGAGACCCAGTACTTC.

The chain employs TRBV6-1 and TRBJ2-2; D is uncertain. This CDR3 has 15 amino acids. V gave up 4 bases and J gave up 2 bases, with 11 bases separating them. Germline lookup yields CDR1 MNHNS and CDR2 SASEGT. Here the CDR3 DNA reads TGTGCCAGCAGTGTCCGGGCCCCAAACACCGGGGAGCTGTTTTTT. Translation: CASSVRAPNTGELFF.

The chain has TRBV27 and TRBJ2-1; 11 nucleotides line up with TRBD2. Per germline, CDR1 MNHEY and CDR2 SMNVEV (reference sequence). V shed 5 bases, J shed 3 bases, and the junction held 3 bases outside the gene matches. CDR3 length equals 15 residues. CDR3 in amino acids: CASSPTSGIYNEQFF. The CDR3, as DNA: TGTGCCAGCAGTCCGACTAGCGGGATCTACAATGAGCAGTTCTTC.

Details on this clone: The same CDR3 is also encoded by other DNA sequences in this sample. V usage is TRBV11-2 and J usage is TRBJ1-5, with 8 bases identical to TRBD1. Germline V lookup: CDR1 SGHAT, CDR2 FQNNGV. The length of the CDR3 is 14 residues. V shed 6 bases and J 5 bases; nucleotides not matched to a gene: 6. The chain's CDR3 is CASSPGTGDQPQHF. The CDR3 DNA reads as TGTGCCAGCAGTCCCGGGACAGGAGATCAGCCCCAGCATTTT.

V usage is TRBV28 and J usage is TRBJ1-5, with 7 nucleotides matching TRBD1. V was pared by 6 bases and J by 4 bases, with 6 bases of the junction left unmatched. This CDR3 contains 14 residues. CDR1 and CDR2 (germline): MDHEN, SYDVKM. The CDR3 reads CASRGDSPNQPQHF. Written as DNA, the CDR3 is TGTGCCAGCAGGGGGGACAGCCCAAATCAGCCCCAGCATTTT.

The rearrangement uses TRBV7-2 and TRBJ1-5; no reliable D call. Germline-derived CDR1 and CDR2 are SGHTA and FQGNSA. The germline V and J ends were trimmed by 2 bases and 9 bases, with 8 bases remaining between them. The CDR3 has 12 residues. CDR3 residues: CASSLWNSPQHF. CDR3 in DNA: TGTGCCAGCAGCTTATGGAATTCGCCCCAGCATTTT. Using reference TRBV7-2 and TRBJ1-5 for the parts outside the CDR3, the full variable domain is GAGVSQSPSNKVTEKGKDVELRCDPISGHTALYWYRQSLGQGLEFLIYFQGNSAPDKSGLPSDRFSAERTGGSVSTLTIQRTQQEDSAVYLCASSLWNSPQHFGDGTRLSIL.

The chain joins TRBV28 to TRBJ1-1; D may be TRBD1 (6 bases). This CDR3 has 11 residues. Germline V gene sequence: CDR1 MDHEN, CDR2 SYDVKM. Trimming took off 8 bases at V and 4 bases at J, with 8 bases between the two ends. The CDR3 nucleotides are TGTGCCAGCGGGGGCTCCACTGAAGCTTTCTTT. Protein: CASGGSTEAFF.

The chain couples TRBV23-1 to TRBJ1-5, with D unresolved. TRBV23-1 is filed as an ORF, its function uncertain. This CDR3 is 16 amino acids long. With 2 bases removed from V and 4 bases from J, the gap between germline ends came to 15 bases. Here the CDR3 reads CASSQRSQVQNQPQHF. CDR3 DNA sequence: TGCGCCAGCAGTCAACGCAGTCAGGTACAAAATCAGCCCCAGCATTTT.

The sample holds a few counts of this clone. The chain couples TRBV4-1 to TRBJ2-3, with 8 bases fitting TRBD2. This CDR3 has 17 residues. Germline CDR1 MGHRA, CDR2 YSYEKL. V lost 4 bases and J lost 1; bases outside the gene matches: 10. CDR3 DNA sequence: TGCGCCAGCAGCCCGCGGGTAGCGGGAAGAGGCACAGATACGCAGTATTTT. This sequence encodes CASSPRVAGRGTDTQYF.